One and the same sample provided the 18 T cell receptor beta chains below, sequenced in a study of neurological immune-mediated disorders. TCRdb analysed the 5' RACE reads with MiXCR anew, one entry per CDR3 protein. Seen here are just under 45,000 distinct CDR3 sequences, about 12% observed once, and the top ten hold about 1.3%. What was sequenced was PBMCs. These receptors came from a female donor in good health.

The chain has TRBV3-1 and TRBJ2-7; 8 bases map to TRBD2. V was clipped by 4 bases and J by 5 bases; unmatched bases: 4. The CDR3 is 13 amino acids. The germline V gene encodes CDR1 LGHDT and CDR2 YNNKEL (reference sequence). This CDR3 is CASSPGGTDEQYF. CDR3 nucleotide sequence: TGTGCCAGCAGCCCGGGAGGGACCGACGAGCAGTACTTC.

Many counts were recorded for this clonotype. The chain is built from TRBV12-3 or TRBV12-4 and TRBJ2-3; 12 nucleotides line up with TRBD2. The CDR3 extends over 16 amino acids. V was clipped by 6 bases and J by 1 base; unmatched bases: 5. CDR3 amino acids: CASRPLAGGRTDTQYF. In nucleotides, the CDR3 is TGTGCCAGCAGGCCGCTAGCGGGGGGGCGCACAGATACGCAGTATTTT.

This clonotype was observed once. The rearrangement links TRBV10-3 to TRBJ2-1; D is tentatively TRBD1 or TRBD2 (6 bases each). The CDR3 has 18 residues. The ends were cut back, 3 bases at V and 9 bases at J, with 27 bases in the middle. In germline, CDR1 is ENHRY, CDR2 SYGVKD. This CDR3 reads CAISEPSWGALNNGEQFF. The CDR3 nucleotides are TGTGCCATCAGTGAACCCTCGTGGGGGGCGTTAAACAACGGTGAGCAGTTCTTC.

Many counts were recorded for this clonotype. The V and J genes are TRBV29-1 and TRBJ1-1; no reliable D call. From germline, CDR1 is SQVTM and CDR2 ANQGSEA. This CDR3 has 14 residues. Trimming pared 0 bases from V and 2 bases from J, leaving 10 bases between. The CDR3 DNA reads TGCAGCGTTGAAGATCGACGGCTCAACACTGAAGCTTTCTTT. Protein sequence: CSVEDRRLNTEAFF.

This clonotype was detected many times. This chain uses TRBV9 with TRBJ1-5, with D hard to call. CDR3 length equals 15 residues. The ends were cut back, 0 bases at V and 2 bases at J, with 9 bases in the middle. Germline CDR1 SGDLS, CDR2 YYNGEE. The CDR3 nucleotides read TGTGCCAGCAGCGTAGGGGGAAGTGGCAATCAGCCCCAGCATTTT. Amino acids: CASSVGGSGNQPQHF.

This clonotype was seen ten or more times. The rearrangement joins TRBV4-3 to TRBJ2-1; maybe TRBD1 (5 bases). Germline-derived CDR1 and CDR2 are LGHNA and YSLEER. The ends were cut back, 1 base at V and 6 bases at J, with 16 bases in the middle. The CDR3 has 16 amino acids. Here the CDR3 reads CASSQGSARRGNEQFF. CDR3 nucleotides: TGCGCCAGCAGCCAAGGATCCGCGAGAAGGGGCAATGAGCAGTTCTTC.

This clonotype came up many times. This chain connects TRBV10-3 to TRBJ2-6, with D uncertain. The CDR3 totals 16 residues. The germline V and J ends were trimmed by 2 bases and 4 bases, with 12 bases remaining between them. Germline-derived CDR1 and CDR2 are ENHRY and SYGVKD. In DNA, the CDR3 is TGTGCCATCAGTGAGGCGGACGGTCTAGGGGCCAACGTCCTGACTTTC. Translation gives CAISEADGLGANVLTF.

This clonotype came up a few times. This chain connects TRBV7-3 to TRBJ2-1; D perhaps matches TRBD2 (5 bases). The CDR3 sequence is 14 residues long. V was cut by 1 base and J by 9 bases, with 13 bases left in between. Germline V CDR1 and CDR2: SGHTA, FQGTGA. The CDR3 loop reads CASSLNPGMGEQFF. In DNA form, the CDR3 reads TGTGCCAGCAGCTTAAATCCGGGGATGGGTGAGCAGTTCTTC.

This clonotype was detected once. The CDR3: CASSLEGQGNSNQPQHF. CDR3 in DNA: TGTGCCAGCAGCTTAGAGGGACAGGGGAACAGCAATCAGCCCCAGCATTTT. This chain links TRBV7-2 with TRBJ1-5, with 10 positions matching TRBD1. V dropped 1 base and J dropped 1; count of bases not matched to a gene: 4. CDR3 length equals 17 residues. Germline CDR1 reads SGHTA; CDR2 reads FQGNSA.

In its sample, this clonotype was seen many times. The chain has TRBV5-1 and TRBJ1-4; D gene uncertain. The V gene lost 2 bases and the J gene lost 0 bases, with 11 bases spanning the gap. This CDR3 spans 16 amino acids. Per germline, CDR1 SGHRS and CDR2 YFSETQ. The CDR3 protein is CASSLNPGATNEKLFF. CDR3 DNA sequence: TGCGCCAGCAGCTTAAACCCTGGAGCAACTAATGAAAAACTGTTTTTT. Together with reference TRBV5-1 and TRBJ1-4, the CDR3 gives the full variable domain: KAGVTQTPRYLIKTRGQQVTLSCSPISGHRSVSWYQQTPGQGLQFLFEYFSETQRNKGNFPGRFSGRQFSNSRSEMNVSTLELGDSALYLCASSLNPGATNEKLFFGSGTQLSVL.

This clonotype has a count of ten or more. The chain has TRBV20-1 and TRBJ1-5, with a possible D match to TRBD1 (6 bases). Germline loops: CDR1 DFQATT, CDR2 SNEGSKA (reference sequence). This CDR3 is built from 15 residues. Between the trimmed V and J ends, which lost 0 bases and 5 bases, there was a span of 14 bases. The CDR3 region is CSARDTGGGDQPQHF. The CDR3 nucleotides read TGCAGTGCTAGAGACACAGGCGGGGGCGATCAGCCCCAGCATTTT.

In its sample, this clonotype was seen many times. This sequence joins TRBV5-1 and TRBJ2-5; TRBD1 matches 9 bases. There are 15 residues in the CDR3. In germline, CDR1 is SGHRS, CDR2 YFSETQ. Germline trimming cut 3 bases from V and 1 base from J; bases unmatched to any gene: 4. CDR3 sequence reads: CASSSLGQGQETQYF. In nucleotides, the CDR3 is TGCGCCAGCAGCTCCCTGGGACAGGGCCAAGAGACCCAGTACTTC.

This clonotype was observed at least ten times. The CDR3 coding sequence is TGTGCCAGCAGCCAAGTCCTCCGGAGCAATGAGCAGTTCTTC. Its translation: CASSQVLRSNEQFF. The rearrangement uses TRBV14 and TRBJ2-1; D call uncertain. CDR1 SGHDN and CDR2 FVKESK come from the germline V gene. The CDR3 is 14 residues long. The V end lost 1 base, the J end lost 6 bases, and 10 bases lay between the germline ends.

The CDR3: CASSFGVGVLNEQYF. CDR3 coding DNA: TGTGCCAGCAGTTTCGGTGTGGGTGTTCTCAACGAGCAGTACTTC. This chain links TRBV12-3 or TRBV12-4 with TRBJ2-7; D uncertain. The CDR3 consists of 15 residues. V lost 3 bases and J lost 5, with 17 bases in between.

This clonotype has at least ten counts. CDR3 amino acids: CSARDTRGRNEKLFF. In DNA, the CDR3 is TGCAGTGCTAGAGATACTCGCGGTCGCAATGAAAAACTGTTTTTT. J is TRBJ1-4 and V is TRBV20-1; D is unclear. Germline CDR1 is DFQATT and CDR2 is SNEGSKA (reference sequence). V was clipped by 0 bases and J by 5 bases, with 13 bases between them. The CDR3 length is 15 residues.

This clonotype was recorded at least ten times. The V call is TRBV5-5, the J call TRBJ2-5; D is uncertain. Germline loops: CDR1 SGHKS, CDR2 YYEKEE (reference sequence). The CDR3 runs to 12 residues. With 5 bases removed from V and 5 bases from J, the gap between germline ends came to 10 bases. CDR3 sequence: CASRGISETQYF. The CDR3 nucleotides read TGTGCCAGCAGAGGGATTTCGGAGACCCAGTACTTC.

In this sample, this clonotype turned up many times. The gene calls are TRBV7-2 and TRBJ2-2, with D possibly TRBD2 on 5 matching bases. The CDR3 runs to 15 residues. Between the trimmed V and J ends, which lost 5 bases and 4 bases, there was a span of 14 bases. Germline V gene data show CDR1 as SGHTA and CDR2 as FQGNSA. In DNA, the CDR3 is TGTGCCAGCAGCCTCACGGTCGCGGGCACCGGGGAGCTGTTTTTT. This sequence encodes CASSLTVAGTGELFF.

This clonotype has ten or more counts. The V and J genes are TRBV5-1 and TRBJ1-3; unclear D gene. CDR1 is SGHRS and CDR2 is YFSETQ in the germline V gene. V lost 0 bases, J lost 0 bases, and 7 bases lay in between. The CDR3 runs to 15 residues. In DNA form, the CDR3 reads TGCGCCAGCAGCTTGGAGAGATTCTCTGGAAACACCATATATTTT. Translating gives CASSLERFSGNTIYF. Full variable domain (remainder filled in from reference TRBV5-1 and TRBJ1-3): KAGVTQTPRYLIKTRGQQVTLSCSPISGHRSVSWYQQTPGQGLQFLFEYFSETQRNKGNFPGRFSGRQFSNSRSEMNVSTLELGDSALYLCASSLERFSGNTIYFGEGSWLTVV.